These 27 T cell receptor beta chains came from one sample sequenced in a study of T cells in Graves' hyperthyroidism and ophthalmopathy. RNA transcripts were the template for amplifying TCR beta CDR3 regions. First-round RT-PCR with HTBI primers amplified the TCR CDR3 region. Using its own MiXCR run on the multiplex PCR reads, TCRdb lists one record per CDR3 protein. The repertoire consists of over 700,000 distinct CDR3 sequences, with about 35% occurring once and the leading ten covering 30% to 40%. The specimen was blood. These TCRs come from a woman in her 40s with Graves' hyperthyroidism.

The chain employs TRBV10-3 and TRBJ1-2; 9 nucleotides align to TRBD1. The V gene end was trimmed by 3 bases and the J gene end by 13 bases; junction bases not matched to a gene: 18. This CDR3 is built from 16 residues. Per the germline V gene, CDR1 is ENHRY and CDR2 is SYGVKD. This CDR3 reads CAISERTGVRETVGTF. Written as DNA, the CDR3 is TGTGCCATCAGTGAACGGACAGGGGTACGAGAAACGGTTGGCACCTTC.

CDR3 DNA: TGTGCCAGCCGGCCAGGGGGCACCGGGTACCAAGAGACCCAGTACTTC. Encoded protein: CASRPGGTGYQETQYF. The V gene is TRBV7-6, the J gene TRBJ2-5, with 8 bases matching TRBD1. This CDR3 contains 16 residues. V was pared by 8 bases and J by 0 bases, with 11 bases of the junction left unmatched. The V gene's germline CDR1 is SGHVS and CDR2 FNYEAQ. Drawing the rest from reference TRBV7-6 and TRBJ2-5, the complete variable domain is GAGVSQSPRYKVTKRGQDVALRCDPISGHVSLYWYRQALGQGPEFLTYFNYEAQQDKSGLPNDRFSAERPEGSISTLTIQRTEQRDSAMYRCASRPGGTGYQETQYFGPGTRLLVL.

This clonotype was counted a few times. The V and J genes are TRBV19 and TRBJ1-5; D ambiguous. This CDR3 has 13 residues. V was clipped by 3 bases and J by 7 bases, with 10 bases between them. Germline assignment: CDR1 LNHDA and CDR2 SQIVND (reference sequence). The CDR3 protein is CASSIGVLQPQHF. Here the CDR3 DNA reads TGTGCCAGTAGTATTGGGGTTCTACAGCCCCAGCATTTT.

This clonotype was detected many times. The V call is TRBV20-1, the J call TRBJ2-5; TRBD1 matches at 9 bases. The CDR3 loop spans 14 amino acids. Trimming removed 2 bases from V and 9 bases from J; junction bases left unmatched: 10. CDR1 DFQATT and CDR2 SNEGSKA come from the germline V gene (reference sequence). The CDR3, as DNA: TGCAGTGCTAGACCCCTGACAGGGGGAAGGGCCCAGTACTTC. Translation: CSARPLTGGRAQYF.

This chain connects TRBV29-1 to TRBJ1-1, with 7 nucleotides matching TRBD1. Germline CDR1 and CDR2: SQVTM and ANQGSEA. V was clipped by 8 bases and J by 5 bases; unmatched bases: 11. The CDR3 is 13 residues long. CDR3 residues: CSFSDREGTEAFF. The CDR3 nucleotides are TGCAGCTTCAGCGACAGGGAAGGGACTGAAGCTTTCTTT.

This clonotype was seen at least ten times. The gene calls are TRBV5-1 and TRBJ1-2, with 7 bases fitting TRBD1. The CDR3 spans 16 residues. Germline CDR1 SGHRS, CDR2 YFSETQ. V trimming: 1 base; J trimming: 4 bases; junction bases outside the gene matches: 10. In DNA, the CDR3 is TGCGCCAGCAGCTTGCCTGACTACAGGGGTGGCTATGGCTACACCTTC. This translates into CASSLPDYRGGYGYTF.

This clonotype has a count of ten or more. The chain links TRBV19 to TRBJ2-5; 8 nucleotides agree with TRBD1. Germline lookup yields CDR1 LNHDA and CDR2 SQIVND (reference sequence). Trimming at V came to 5 bases and at J to 5 bases, leaving 10 bases not matched to a gene. This CDR3 spans 15 amino acids. Here the CDR3 DNA reads TGTGCCAGTAGTGACAGGGGCGCCCCTATGGAGACCCAGTACTTC. Translation gives CASSDRGAPMETQYF.

This chain connects TRBV7-2 to TRBJ2-7, with 7 bases aligning to TRBD2. V was pared by 2 bases and J by 3 bases, with 4 bases of the junction left unmatched. The germline V gene encodes CDR1 SGHTA and CDR2 FQGNSA. The CDR3 is 14 amino acids. CDR3 in DNA: TGTGCCAGCAGCTTACAAGCTAGCGGCTACGAGCAGTACTTC. Its protein product is CASSLQASGYEQYF.

This clonotype has just a few counts. The chain uses TRBV7-2 and TRBJ1-2; D might be TRBD1 (6 bases). CDR3 length: 15 residues. The germline V gene encodes CDR1 SGHTA and CDR2 FQGNSA. The germline V and J ends were trimmed by 6 bases and 5 bases, with 19 bases remaining between them. The DNA of the CDR3 is TGTGCCAGCAGTTTCGGGAGACCGGGGGCTTATGGCTACACCTTC. This encodes CASSFGRPGAYGYTF.

For the CDR3, the DNA is TGTGCCAGCAGCTTACCGAAATGGGGACAGGGGGGGAGAACTGAAGCTTTCTTT. Translating gives CASSLPKWGQGGRTEAFF. The chain combines TRBV7-9 with TRBJ1-1; TRBD1 matches at 11 bases. V shed 2 bases and J 5 bases; nucleotides not matched to a gene: 13. This CDR3 contains 18 residues. Per the germline V gene, CDR1 is SEHNR and CDR2 is FQNEAQ (reference sequence).

Ten or more counts support this clonotype. The chain employs TRBV7-8 and TRBJ1-1; D perhaps matches TRBD1 (6 bases). CDR1 is SGHVS, CDR2 FQNEAQ, per germline. This CDR3 comprises 15 residues. The V end was cut by 3 bases, the J end by 8 bases, with 19 bases between. CDR3 region: CASSLGGTGTSEAFF. In DNA form, the CDR3 reads TGTGCCAGCAGCTTGGGGGGGACCGGGACATCAGAAGCTTTCTTT.

This clonotype was recorded many times. The chain couples TRBV7-9 to TRBJ2-5; 7 positions agree with TRBD1. Germline V lookup: CDR1 SEHNR, CDR2 FQNEAQ (reference sequence). V shed 5 bases and J 2 bases; nucleotides not matched to a gene: 5. The CDR3 extends over 14 amino acids. The CDR3 DNA sequence: TGTGCCAGCAGCCCGCCGGGACAGCAAGAGACCCAGTACTTC. It yields the protein CASSPPGQQETQYF.

Concerning this clonotype: This clone may be a read error of a much larger clone one base away. The chain is built from TRBV13 and TRBJ1-5; D unclear. Looked up from germline, CDR1 is PRHDT and CDR2 is FYEKMQ (reference sequence). Trimming cost V 2 bases and J 7 bases, with 15 bases left between them. This CDR3 has 15 residues. CDR3 protein: CASSLREVGGQPQHF. The CDR3 region has the DNA TGTGCCAGCAGCTTACGGGAGGTGGGAGGGCAGCCCCAGCATTTT.

This clonotype has just one count. The chain has TRBV10-3 and TRBJ2-3; 8 nucleotides agree with TRBD2. V lost 11 bases to trimming and J lost 3 bases; unmatched junction nucleotides: 13. CDR3 length equals 15 residues. Looked up from germline, CDR1 is ENHRY and CDR2 is SYGVKD. This chain's CDR3 is CASFLRGGGTDTQYF. The CDR3 nucleotides are TGTGCCTCCTTCCTACGGGGGGGCGGAACAGATACGCAGTATTTT.

This clonotype was counted ten times or more. This CDR3 is CASRPRQGAELNTEAFF. The CDR3 DNA is TGTGCCTCCAGACCCCGACAGGGGGCTGAGTTGAACACTGAAGCTTTCTTT. This rearrangement joins TRBV10-3 to TRBJ1-1, with TRBD1 matching over 10 bases. The V gene end was trimmed by 11 bases and the J gene end by 0 bases; junction bases not matched to a gene: 15. Germline V gene sequence: CDR1 ENHRY, CDR2 SYGVKD. CDR3 size: 17 residues.

This chain joins TRBV25-1 and TRBJ1-5; 9 bases fit TRBD1. The CDR3 has 14 amino acids. The V gene's germline CDR1 is MGHDK and CDR2 SYGVNS. This chain's CDR3 is CGSRAWTGDQPQHF. CDR3 in DNA: TGTGGCAGTAGGGCTTGGACAGGGGATCAGCCCCAGCATTTT. The variable domain in full, completed from reference TRBV25-1 and TRBJ1-5, reads EADIYQTPRYLVIGTGKKITLECSQTMGHDKMYWYQQDPGMELHLIHYSYGVNSTEKGDLSSESTVSRIRTEHFPLTLESARPSHTSQYLCGSRAWTGDQPQHFGDGTRLSIL.

With respect to this clonotype: This sequence is one base from a far larger clone and is likely a read error. The rearrangement uses TRBV9 and TRBJ2-7; 7 nucleotides match TRBD1. The V gene's germline CDR1 is SGDLS and CDR2 YYNGEE. Germline trimming cut 7 bases from V and 4 bases from J; bases unmatched to any gene: 8. The CDR3 is 13 amino acids. The CDR3 protein is CASGPRDSYEQYF. The CDR3 nucleotides are TGTGCCAGCGGCCCCCGGGACAGTTACGAGCAGTACTTC.

CDR3 DNA sequence: TGCGCCAGCAGCTTGGTGGTCTCGAACTACGAGCAGTACTTC. The encoded protein is CASSLVVSNYEQYF. The chain recombines TRBV5-1 with TRBJ2-7; no definite D call. V shed 0 bases and J shed 3 bases, with 10 bases lying between them. The CDR3 runs to 14 residues. Germline V lookup: CDR1 SGHRS, CDR2 YFSETQ.

This clonotype was found a few times. This chain joins TRBV4-3 and TRBJ2-2; D remains unclear. The CDR3 has 14 residues. V was cut by 4 bases and J by 3 bases, with 9 bases left in between. Germline assignment: CDR1 LGHNA and CDR2 YSLEER. The CDR3 loop reads CASSRRFDTGELFF. In nucleotides, the CDR3 is TGCGCCAGCAGCCGAAGATTCGACACCGGGGAGCTGTTTTTT.

There are a few counts of this clonotype. The chain recombines TRBV6-5 with TRBJ1-5; D not certain. The V gene lost 6 bases and the J gene lost 9 bases, with 15 bases spanning the gap. Germline V CDR1 and CDR2: MNHEY, SVGAGI. The CDR3 length is 13 residues. CDR3 region: CASSLRRALPQHF. Written as DNA, the CDR3 is TGTGCCAGCAGCCTCCGAAGGGCCCTGCCCCAGCATTTT.

On this clonotype: A much larger clone lies a single base off, so this may be a read error. V gene TRBV19 combines with J gene TRBJ1-3; unclear D gene. The germline CDR1 and CDR2 sequences are LNHDA and SQIVND (reference sequence). The CDR3 covers 14 residues. The CDR3 DNA is TGTGCCAGTAGTACGTCAGTCTCTGGAAACGCCATATATTTT. This sequence encodes CASSTSVSGNAIYF.

This clonotype was counted a single time. A read error is possible here, since a much larger clone lies one base away. CDR3 sequence (DNA): TGTGCCAGCGGCAAGACAGGGAAAGAGACCCAGTACTTC. This encodes CASGKTGKETQYF. The chain carries TRBV5-4 and TRBJ2-5, with TRBD1 matching over 7 bases. Germline lookup yields CDR1 SGHNT and CDR2 YYREEE (reference sequence). After removal of 7 bases from V and 3 bases from J, the junction contained 6 bases not matched to a gene. The CDR3 runs 13 residues.

The J gene is TRBJ2-7, the V gene TRBV12-3 or TRBV12-4; the D is unclear. This CDR3 is built from 13 residues. V lost 5 bases to trimming and J lost 4 bases, with 12 bases between them. The CDR3 spells CASSHLLGYEQYF. DNA for the CDR3: TGTGCCAGCAGTCACCTCTTAGGGTACGAGCAGTACTTC.

This clonotype was counted a few times. This could be a read error, since a much larger clone is one nucleotide away. CDR3 coding DNA: TGTGCCGGCAGTGAAGCCGGACAGGGGAACACTGAAGCTTTCTTT. Residues: CAGSEAGQGNTEAFF. The chain couples TRBV24-1 to TRBJ1-1; TRBD1 matches 8 bases. Trimming removed 12 bases from V and 1 base from J; junction bases left unmatched: 12. This CDR3 has 15 residues. The germline V gene encodes CDR1 KGHDR and CDR2 SFDVKD.

This clonotype showed up many times. The gene calls are TRBV2 and TRBJ1-6; no clear D. Looked up from germline, CDR1 is SNHLY and CDR2 is FYNNEI. CDR3 size: 14 residues. With 0 bases removed from V and 9 bases from J, the gap between germline ends came to 9 bases. The CDR3 protein is CASSEAFRGSPLHF. The CDR3 coding sequence is TGTGCCAGCAGTGAAGCTTTCCGGGGTTCACCCCTCCACTTT. Looking up the rest from reference TRBV2 and TRBJ1-6 gives the full variable domain: EPEVTQTPSHQVTQMGQEVILRCVPISNHLYFYWYRQILGQKVEFLVSFYNNEISEKSEIFDDQFSVERPDGSNFTLKIRSTKLEDSAMYFCASSEAFRGSPLHFGNGTRLTVT.

The chain is built from TRBV4-2 and TRBJ2-7; 7 bases map to TRBD2. The CDR3 covers 17 residues. Trimming at V came to 3 bases and at J to 4 bases, leaving 15 bases not matched to a gene. Germline CDR1 reads LGHNA; CDR2 reads YNFKEQ. The CDR3 region has the DNA TGTGCCAGCAGCCAGATTTTAGTGGGAGGGCCGAGGTACGAGCAGTACTTC. Residues: CASSQILVGGPRYEQYF.

With respect to this clonotype: A read error may be the cause here, since a much bigger clone is one base away. This sequence joins TRBV5-1 and TRBJ2-5; 8 nucleotides align to TRBD2. CDR1 and CDR2 from the germline V gene are SGHRS and YFSETQ. CDR3 length: 15 residues. CDR3 residues: CASSTIGVGRGTQYF. CDR3 DNA sequence: TGTGCCAGCAGCACCATAGGTGTCGGGAGGGGGACCCAGTACTTC.